The 29 T cell receptor beta chains presented below share a single source sample, sequenced in a study of T cells after yellow fever vaccination. Via MiXCR, TCRdb re-called the 5' RACE reads, giving one row per CDR3 protein. The table lists under 250,000 distinct CDR3 sequences, under 3.5% of them singletons. This specimen consisted of CD4+ T cells sorted from PBMCs, obtained 10 days after the yellow fever booster vaccination. The source is a young man who received the YFV17D yellow fever vaccine.

This clonotype was seen more than once but under ten times. This chain joins TRBV6-5 and TRBJ2-5, with D perhaps matching TRBD1 or TRBD2 (6 bases each). The V end was cut by 7 bases, the J end by 5 bases, with 14 bases between. This CDR3 has 13 amino acids. The germline CDR1 and CDR2 sequences are MNHEY and SVGAGI. CDR3 in DNA: TGTGCCAGCATGGGGGGCGCGGTGGAGACCCAGTACTTC. Its translation is CASMGGAVETQYF.

This clonotype was counted only a few times. The rearrangement links TRBV20-1 to TRBJ1-6; D is undetermined. Germline lookup yields CDR1 DFQATT and CDR2 SNEGSKA (reference sequence). The CDR3 loop spans 13 amino acids. V gave up 5 bases and J gave up 0 bases, with 5 bases separating them. CDR3 sequence reads: CSARDSYNSPLHF. For the CDR3, the DNA is TGCAGTGCTCGGGACTCCTATAATTCACCCCTCCACTTT.

This chain connects TRBV2 to TRBJ2-3; D may correspond to TRBD1 or TRBD2 (5 bases each). CDR3 size: 14 residues. The ends were cut back, 6 bases at V and 1 base at J, with 11 bases in the middle. Germline V gene sequence: CDR1 SNHLY, CDR2 FYNNEI. The CDR3 nucleotides read TGTGCCAGCAGGGATTTGGGGGGCACAGATACGCAGTATTTT. Its protein is CASRDLGGTDTQYF.

The rearrangement uses TRBV3-1 and TRBJ1-2; D is possibly TRBD1 (6 bases). The CDR3 has 15 amino acids. V was cut by 3 bases and J by 4 bases, with 15 bases left in between. CDR1 and CDR2 from the germline V gene are LGHDT and YNNKEL (reference sequence). The CDR3 nucleotides read TGTGCCAGCAGCCACCGGGACAATGCCGTCTATGGCTACACCTTC. Its translation: CASSHRDNAVYGYTF.

V gene TRBV5-1 combines with J gene TRBJ2-2; maybe TRBD2 (6 bases). CDR3 length: 14 amino acids. Germline CDR1 is SGHRS and CDR2 is YFSETQ. V dropped 4 bases and J dropped 4 bases, with 11 bases sitting between them. The CDR3 reads CASSMGGITGELFF. DNA of the CDR3: TGCGCCAGCAGCATGGGGGGAATCACCGGGGAGCTGTTTTTT.

This clonotype was observed a few times. The rearrangement joins TRBV20-1 to TRBJ2-5; D tentatively reads TRBD1 or TRBD2 (6 bases each). Per germline, CDR1 DFQATT and CDR2 SNEGSKA (reference sequence). The CDR3 has 13 residues. Between the trimmed V and J ends, which lost 5 bases and 4 bases, there was a span of 14 bases. The CDR3: CSAGGQGGETQYF. The CDR3 nucleotides read TGCAGTGCTGGGGGGCAGGGAGGAGAGACCCAGTACTTC.

This clonotype occurred a few times. The chain couples TRBV5-1 to TRBJ2-1; 7 bases agree with TRBD1. The CDR3 has 17 amino acids. Germline values: CDR1 SGHRS, CDR2 YFSETQ. J gave up 0 bases and V 2 bases, and 8 bases lay outside the gene matches. CDR3 nucleotides: TGCGCCAGCAGCTTCCGACAGGGCCAGAGCTCCTACAATGAGCAGTTCTTC. Translating it yields CASSFRQGQSSYNEQFF. The complete variable domain, with remaining parts taken from reference TRBV5-1 and TRBJ2-1, reads KAGVTQTPRYLIKTRGQQVTLSCSPISGHRSVSWYQQTPGQGLQFLFEYFSETQRNKGNFPGRFSGRQFSNSRSEMNVSTLELGDSALYLCASSFRQGQSSYNEQFFGPGTRLTVL.

This clonotype was observed a few times. The chain has TRBV10-2 and TRBJ2-3, with TRBD2 identical over 8 bases. CDR1 is WSHSY and CDR2 is SAAADI in the germline V gene. The CDR3 is made up of 15 amino acids. Germline trimming cut 5 bases from V and 2 bases from J; bases unmatched to any gene: 6. The CDR3 sequence is CASSTPAGVTDTQYF. CDR3 DNA sequence: TGCGCCAGCAGTACCCCAGCGGGGGTCACAGATACGCAGTATTTT.

Note on this clonotype: Sequence at one end of the junction differs from germline and may be a read error. V and J are TRBV4-3 and TRBJ2-3, with D possibly matching TRBD2 (6 bases). Germline lookup yields CDR1 LGHNA and CDR2 YSLEER. This CDR3 has 13 residues. CDR3 sequence: CASSHAGLETQYF. As DNA, the CDR3 is TGCGCAAGCAGCCATGCGGGGTTAGAAACGCAGTATTTT.

This CDR3 is CASSYRGLPKETQYF. The CDR3 DNA reads TGTGCCAGCAGTTACCGGGGCCTCCCCAAGGAGACCCAGTACTTC. This chain links TRBV6-2 or TRBV6-3 with TRBJ2-5; D tentatively reads TRBD1 or TRBD2 (5 bases each). Germline V gene lookup returns CDR1 MNHEY and CDR2 SVGEGT. V lost 2 bases, J lost 5 bases, and 15 bases lay in between. This CDR3 is built from 15 residues.

This clonotype was detected ten times or more. V gene TRBV18 combines with J gene TRBJ2-2; D is unresolved. The CDR3 length is 12 residues. Germline V lookup: CDR1 KGHSH, CDR2 LQKENI. Deletions cut 1 base from V and 6 bases from J, with 3 bases between. The DNA for the CDR3 is TGTGCCAGCTCACCACTTGCCGGGGAGCTGTTTTTT. Its protein product is CASSPLAGELFF.

This chain uses TRBV5-1 with TRBJ2-7; 7 bases map to TRBD1. The junction had 9 bases not matched to a gene; V was cut back by 4 bases and J by 2 bases. CDR1 is SGHRS, CDR2 YFSETQ, per germline. CDR3 length: 15 amino acids. DNA of the CDR3: TGCGCCAGCAGCCCCGGGACAGCCATCGCCTACGAGCAGTACGTC. This translates into CASSPGTAIAYEQYV.

This clonotype was picked up many times. The CDR3 reads CSAFSRQGMSWSPLHF. The CDR3 nucleotides are TGCAGTGCCTTTTCCCGACAGGGGATGAGTTGGTCACCCCTCCACTTT. The V gene is TRBV20-1, the J gene TRBJ1-6; 8 nucleotides agree with TRBD1. CDR3 length: 16 amino acids. Per the germline V gene, CDR1 is DFQATT and CDR2 is SNEGSKA (reference sequence). V was pared by 6 bases and J by 10 bases, with 17 bases of the junction left unmatched.

The V and J genes are TRBV30 and TRBJ2-7, with 10 bases lining up with TRBD2. The CDR3 extends over 17 amino acids. V was clipped by 0 bases and J by 8 bases; unmatched bases: 16. Germline lookup yields CDR1 GTSNPN and CDR2 SVGIG (reference sequence). The CDR3, as DNA: TGTGCCTGGAGTGTACCTGCTAGCGGGGGAAGGATTCGTAAGCAGTACTTC. It codes for CAWSVPASGGRIRKQYF. The full variable domain, with the rest looked up from reference TRBV30 and TRBJ2-7, is SQTIHQWPATLVQPVGSPLSLECTVEGTSNPNLYWYRQAAGRGLQLLFYSVGIGQISSEVPQNLSASRPQDRQFILSSKKLLLSDSGFYLCAWSVPASGGRIRKQYFGPGTRLTVT.

This clonotype was counted ten times or more. V is TRBV5-1 and J is TRBJ1-1; D gene ambiguous. Germline V gives CDR1 SGHRS, CDR2 YFSETQ. The length of the CDR3 is 14 residues. Trimming removed 0 bases from V and 1 base from J, with 7 bases in between. CDR3 residues: CASSLERANTEAFF. The DNA for the CDR3 is TGCGCCAGCAGCTTGGAGCGGGCGAACACTGAAGCTTTCTTT. The entire variable domain, with the rest obtained from reference TRBV5-1 and TRBJ1-1, is as follows: KAGVTQTPRYLIKTRGQQVTLSCSPISGHRSVSWYQQTPGQGLQFLFEYFSETQRNKGNFPGRFSGRQFSNSRSEMNVSTLELGDSALYLCASSLERANTEAFFGQGTRLTVV.

Comments on this clonotype: Since a much larger clone is just one base distant, this may be a read error. The chain joins TRBV6-5 to TRBJ1-6; D not certain. CDR1 is MNHEY and CDR2 is SVGAGI in the germline V gene. CDR3 size: 15 residues. Trimming stripped 3 bases from V and 10 bases from J, with 16 bases between. The CDR3 region is CASSYTRRPVSPLHF. CDR3 sequence (DNA): TGTGCCAGCAGTTATACTCGCCGTCCGGTATCACCCCTCCACTTT.

This clonotype was counted at least ten times. The V call is TRBV7-9, the J call TRBJ2-3; D unresolved. The CDR3 runs to 16 residues. Trimming took 5 bases from V and 0 from J, leaving 15 bases between them. CDR1 SEHNR and CDR2 FQNEAQ come from the germline V gene (reference sequence). This CDR3 is CASSPPTAVSTDTQYF. The DNA for the CDR3 is TGTGCCAGCAGCCCCCCGACGGCTGTTAGCACAGATACGCAGTATTTT.

This clonotype has at least ten counts. The chain couples TRBV11-2 to TRBJ2-2; no definite D call. Germline V gives CDR1 SGHAT, CDR2 FQNNGV. The CDR3 totals 14 residues. Trimming took off 10 bases at V and 0 bases at J, with 12 bases between the two ends. The CDR3 nucleotides read TGTGCCACCAAATTAGCACCGAACACCGGGGAGCTGTTTTTT. It encodes CATKLAPNTGELFF.

This clonotype was counted only a few times. The chain joins TRBV12-3 or TRBV12-4 to TRBJ1-1; D unclear. This CDR3 comprises 14 residues. Deletions cut 3 bases from V and 4 bases from J, with 12 bases between. Here the CDR3 DNA reads TGTGCCAGCAGTTTGAACAGTCAAGTCACTGAAGCTTTCTTT. This gives the protein CASSLNSQVTEAFF.

The chain links TRBV5-5 to TRBJ1-1; the D is unclear. V was pared by 1 base and J by 3 bases, with 7 bases between. CDR1 and CDR2 (germline): SGHKS, YYEKEE (reference sequence). This CDR3 is built from 13 residues. The CDR3: CASSLQQYTEAFF. In DNA form, the CDR3 reads TGTGCCAGCAGCTTGCAGCAATACACTGAAGCTTTCTTT.

The chain carries TRBV3-1 and TRBJ2-5; 10 nucleotides agree with TRBD2. CDR3 length equals 16 residues. Germline V gene sequence: CDR1 LGHDT, CDR2 YNNKEL (reference sequence). The V segment lost 1 base and the J segment 4 bases; nucleotides outside the gene matches: 6. The CDR3 spells CASSQVPSGGRETQYF. The CDR3 region has the DNA TGTGCCAGCAGCCAAGTTCCTAGCGGGGGACGAGAGACCCAGTACTTC.

This clonotype came up many times. V is TRBV5-1 and J is TRBJ2-7, with a weak D call TRBD2 (5 bases). The germline V and J ends were trimmed by 0 bases and 5 bases, with 9 bases remaining between them. The CDR3 has 13 residues. Germline CDR1 reads SGHRS; CDR2 reads YFSETQ. The CDR3 sequence: CASSLAGMNEQYV. In DNA form, the CDR3 reads TGCGCCAGCAGCTTGGCGGGGATGAACGAGCAGTACGTC.

This clonotype showed up many times. Here the CDR3 DNA reads TGTGCCAGCACTAGCGCCTACGAGCAGTACTTC. This codes for CASTSAYEQYF. The V gene is TRBV12-3 or TRBV12-4, the J gene TRBJ2-7, with D maybe TRBD2 (6 bases). The V end lost 7 bases, the J end lost 2 bases, and 6 bases lay between the germline ends. CDR3 size: 11 residues.

This clonotype has ten or more counts. This chain links TRBV7-8 with TRBJ2-7; 7 bases fit TRBD1. CDR3 length equals 15 residues. V lost 3 bases to trimming and J lost 3 bases; unmatched junction nucleotides: 8. CDR1 and CDR2 from the germline V gene are SGHVS and FQNEAQ. The chain's CDR3 is CASSLDRRVSYEQYV. DNA for the CDR3: TGTGCCAGCAGCTTGGACAGGCGCGTCAGCTACGAGCAGTACGTC.

This clonotype was counted between two and nine times. The chain joins TRBV6-5 to TRBJ2-2, with TRBD2 as a possible D gene (6 bases). V lost 0 bases and J 4 bases, leaving 9 bases between the germline ends. The length of the CDR3 is 15 residues. The germline gives CDR1 MNHEY, CDR2 SVGAGI. CDR3 protein: CASSYSILATGELFF. The CDR3 coding sequence is TGTGCCAGCAGTTACTCGATACTAGCCACCGGGGAGCTGTTTTTT.

In its sample, this clonotype was seen many times. The rearrangement uses TRBV7-9 and TRBJ1-4; D possibly corresponds to TRBD1 (6 bases). Germline CDR1 reads SEHNR; CDR2 reads FQNEAQ (reference sequence). V lost 2 bases and J 3 bases, leaving 10 bases between the germline ends. The CDR3 extends over 15 amino acids. The CDR3 sequence: CASSLLGQPNEKLFF. CDR3 coding DNA: TGTGCCAGCAGCTTACTGGGACAACCTAATGAAAAACTGTTTTTT.

This chain connects TRBV3-1 to TRBJ2-3, with D hard to call. CDR1 LGHDT and CDR2 YNNKEL come from the germline V gene (reference sequence). The CDR3 runs to 14 residues. Deletions cut 2 bases from V and 4 bases from J, with 10 bases between. The CDR3 is CASSQRVGADTQYF. The CDR3 bases are TGTGCCAGCAGCCAACGGGTAGGCGCAGATACGCAGTATTTT.

This clonotype was seen many times. The CDR3 sequence is CASSLETPNYGYTF. CDR3 sequence (DNA): TGCGCCAGCAGCTTGGAGACGCCAAACTATGGCTACACCTTC. The rearrangement joins TRBV5-1 to TRBJ1-2, with D hard to call. The ends were cut back, 0 bases at V and 2 bases at J, with 8 bases in the middle. Germline V gene sequence: CDR1 SGHRS, CDR2 YFSETQ. The CDR3 covers 14 residues.

This clonotype has ten or more counts. This chain uses TRBV18 with TRBJ2-5, with D possibly called TRBD1 or TRBD2 (5 bases each). V was trimmed by 4 bases and J by 2 bases, leaving 8 bases between them. Per the germline V gene, CDR1 is KGHSH and CDR2 is LQKENI. The CDR3 totals 13 residues. DNA of the CDR3: TGTGCCAGCTCACGGGACCAGCAAGAGACCCAGTACTTC. Amino acid sequence: CASSRDQQETQYF.